The 29 T cell receptor beta chains given below trace back to one sample, sequenced in a study of blood T cell repertoires in COVID-19. Profiled with immunoSEQ multiplex PCR; TCRdb holds only in-frame clones, not every one. The repertoire has some 170,000 clones, approximately 80% of them found once; the top ten carry around 6.3%. The source material was peripheral blood. These receptor sequences come from a woman in her 40s with COVID-19, enrolled during active disease.

This clone turned up a few times. The V and J genes are TRBV29-1 and TRBJ2-7; D might be TRBD1 (5 bases). V was shortened by 7 bases and J by 5 bases, with 12 bases between the two germline ends. The CDR3 spans 11 residues. The germline gives CDR1 SQVTM, CDR2 ANQGSEA. The CDR3 coding sequence is TGCAGCGCCCAAGGGGTTGACGAGCAGTACTTC. This gives the protein CSAQGVDEQYF.

The rearrangement joins TRBV5-8 to TRBJ1-2, with a tentative D call TRBD1 (5 bases). Trimming took off 6 bases at V and 8 bases at J, with 20 bases between the two ends. CDR3 length: 14 amino acids. The germline V gene has CDR1 SGHTS and CDR2 YDEGEE. CDR3 sequence (DNA): TGTGCCAGCACCTATTTCAGGGAGGGTCTCGGCTACACCTTC. It codes for CASTYFREGLGYTF.

The chain carries TRBV7-9 and TRBJ1-3; D ambiguous. Germline CDR1 is SEHNR and CDR2 is FQNEAQ (reference sequence). V lost 11 bases and J 0 bases, leaving 26 bases between the germline ends. This CDR3 is 18 amino acids long. The CDR3 loop reads CASSKTETDYHSGNTIYF. The CDR3, as DNA: TGTGCCTCCTCTAAAACGGAGACGGACTACCACTCTGGAAACACCATATATTTT.

The genes are TRBV27 and TRBJ2-2, with 7 positions matching TRBD1. V lost 6 bases to trimming and J lost 3 bases; unmatched junction nucleotides: 10. The CDR3 runs 16 residues. The germline V gene encodes CDR1 MNHEY and CDR2 SMNVEV (reference sequence). The CDR3 here is CASRTYQGVDTGELFF. The CDR3 nucleotides are TGTGCCAGCAGGACGTACCAGGGGGTTGACACCGGGGAGCTGTTTTTT.

V usage is TRBV19 and J usage is TRBJ1-2; TRBD1 agrees at 8 bases. Germline CDR1 and CDR2: LNHDA and SQIVND (reference sequence). The CDR3 is 14 amino acids. The V and J ends lost 6 bases and 8 bases, in that order; junction bases with no gene match: 11. In nucleotides, the CDR3 is TGTGCCAGTAGCCTATCCGGGACAGGAGAAGGCTACACCTTC. Translation: CASSLSGTGEGYTF. The whole variable domain, remainder taken from reference TRBV19 and TRBJ1-2, is DGGITQSPKYLFRKEGQNVTLSCEQNLNHDAMYWYRQDPGQGLRLIYYSQIVNDFQKGDIAEGYSVSREKKESFPLTVTSAQKNPTAFYLCASSLSGTGEGYTFGSGTRLTVV.

At least ten counts were recorded for this clone. The rearrangement joins TRBV9 to TRBJ1-1; 7 nucleotides agree with TRBD1. Germline V CDR1 and CDR2: SGDLS, YYNGEE. The CDR3 is 15 residues long. V shed 4 bases, J shed 1 base, and the junction held 7 bases outside the gene matches. CDR3 bases: TGTGCCAGCAGCCCAGGAGGGACAGAGAACACTGAAGCTTTCTTT. This codes for CASSPGGTENTEAFF. Complete variable domain (other parts from reference TRBV9 and TRBJ1-1): DSGVTQTPKHLITATGQRVTLRCSPRSGDLSVYWYQQSLDQGLQFLIQYYNGEERAKGNILERFSAQQFPDLHSELNLSSLELGDSALYFCASSPGGTENTEAFFGQGTRLTVV.

The chain is built from TRBV2 and TRBJ2-5; 10 bases align to TRBD2. V was pared by 8 bases and J by 5 bases, with 11 bases of the junction left unmatched. The CDR3 extends over 15 amino acids. Germline-derived CDR1 and CDR2 are SNHLY and FYNNEI. The CDR3 coding sequence is TGTGCCAGCCAAACCGCAGCGGGGGGGGCGGAGACCCAGTACTTC. The encoded protein is CASQTAAGGAETQYF.

The chain employs TRBV5-1 and TRBJ2-5; TRBD1 aligns across 9 bases. This CDR3 comprises 14 residues. With V trimmed by 5 bases and J by 5 bases, 7 bases remained unmatched. The germline CDR1 and CDR2 sequences are SGHRS and YFSETQ. This chain's CDR3 is CASRTGTGSETQYF. The CDR3 DNA reads TGCGCCAGCAGAACCGGGACAGGGTCGGAGACCCAGTACTTC. Together with reference TRBV5-1 and TRBJ2-5, the CDR3 gives the full variable domain: KAGVTQTPRYLIKTRGQQVTLSCSPISGHRSVSWYQQTPGQGLQFLFEYFSETQRNKGNFPGRFSGRQFSNSRSEMNVSTLELGDSALYLCASRTGTGSETQYFGPGTRLLVL.

The V gene is TRBV3-1 (or the pseudogene TRBV3-2), the J gene TRBJ2-3; 7 bases are a match to TRBD1. The germline V gene encodes CDR1 LGHDT and CDR2 YNNKEL (reference sequence). Germline trimming cut 7 bases from V and 1 base from J; bases unmatched to any gene: 5. The CDR3 extends over 14 amino acids. The CDR3 loop reads CASNGQDGTDTQYF. Here the CDR3 DNA reads TGTGCCAGCAACGGACAGGACGGCACAGATACGCAGTATTTT.

The chain links TRBV3-1 (or the pseudogene TRBV3-2) to TRBJ1-2, with D perhaps TRBD1 (6 bases). The CDR3 spans 13 residues. V was trimmed by 6 bases and J by 4 bases, leaving 12 bases between them. CDR1 and CDR2 (germline): LGHDT, YNNKEL (reference sequence). CDR3 nucleotides: TGTGCCAGCAGTCGAGGGGGTGCCTATGGCTACACCTTC. Translation gives CASSRGGAYGYTF.

This sequence joins TRBV7-9 and TRBJ1-2; D gene unclear. This CDR3 is 14 amino acids long. Germline CDR1 SEHNR, CDR2 FQNEAQ (reference sequence). V gave up 5 bases and J gave up 0 bases, with 10 bases separating them. As DNA, the CDR3 is TGTGCCAGCAGCCCCACAGCGGCTAACTATGGCTACACCTTC. Amino acids: CASSPTAANYGYTF.

The chain recombines TRBV7-9 with TRBJ1-2; D is unclear. The CDR3 consists of 14 residues. V was shortened by 1 base and J by 2 bases, with 8 bases between the two germline ends. The V gene's germline CDR1 is SEHNR and CDR2 FQNEAQ (reference sequence). In DNA, the CDR3 is TGTGCCAGCAGCTTAGAGGGAGGGAACTATGGCTACACCTTC. Translated, it gives CASSLEGGNYGYTF.

The chain carries TRBV14 and TRBJ1-1; D might be TRBD1 (5 bases). The CDR3 runs 14 residues. Germline CDR1 and CDR2: SGHDN and FVKESK. The germline V and J ends were trimmed by 5 bases and 0 bases, with 10 bases remaining between them. CDR3 sequence: CASSLPGLNTEAFF. The DNA for the CDR3 is TGTGCCAGCAGCTTGCCAGGGCTGAACACTGAAGCTTTCTTT.

The chain employs TRBV29-1 and TRBJ2-2; possibly TRBD1 for D (5 bases). This CDR3 contains 17 residues. V shed 4 bases and J shed 5 bases, with 23 bases lying between them. Germline CDR1 SQVTM, CDR2 ANQGSEA. CDR3 sequence (DNA): TGCAGCGTTGTCGACCCCACGCAGGGTCTTAGGACCGGGGAGCTGTTTTTT. The encoded protein is CSVVDPTQGLRTGELFF.

This chain connects TRBV19 to TRBJ2-7; tentative D call: TRBD1 (5 bases). CDR3 length: 16 residues. The germline CDR1 and CDR2 sequences are LNHDA and SQIVND (reference sequence). Trimming stripped 3 bases from V and 4 bases from J, with 19 bases between. DNA for the CDR3: TGTGCCAGTAGTATTAGGGGCATGGGCAGATCGTACGAGCAGTACTTC. This translates into CASSIRGMGRSYEQYF.

The chain employs TRBV10-1 and TRBJ2-1; D is unresolved. CDR1 and CDR2 (germline): WNHNN, SYGVQD (reference sequence). The CDR3 extends over 13 amino acids. V was pared by 3 bases and J by 6 bases, with 9 bases between. In nucleotides, the CDR3 is TGCGCCAGCAGTGACGAGCGCCTCAATGAGCAGTTCTTC. Encoded protein: CASSDERLNEQFF.

V usage is TRBV2 and J usage is TRBJ1-2, with no clear D. This CDR3 is 12 amino acids long. Germline V gene data show CDR1 as SNHLY and CDR2 as FYNNEI. V was pared by 10 bases and J by 6 bases, with 15 bases between. The CDR3 sequence is CAITGLLNGYTF. The CDR3 coding sequence is TGTGCCATCACGGGTCTTTTAAATGGCTACACCTTC.

This sequence joins TRBV28 and TRBJ1-5, with unresolved D. Germline CDR1 is MDHEN and CDR2 is SYDVKM. V dropped 7 bases and J dropped 0 bases, with 10 bases sitting between them. This CDR3 spans 14 amino acids. The DNA for the CDR3 is TGTGCCAGCATACCCAGGTTTAGCAATCAGCCCCAGCATTTT. Translating gives CASIPRFSNQPQHF.

The V and J genes are TRBV6-5 and TRBJ2-3, with D hard to call. The CDR3 runs to 12 residues. V was clipped by 8 bases and J by 2 bases, with 8 bases between them. From germline, CDR1 is MNHEY and CDR2 SVGAGI. Here the CDR3 DNA reads TGTGCCAGCGCCCTCTACACAGATACGCAGTATTTT. It translates to CASALYTDTQYF.

J is TRBJ2-7 and V is TRBV10-1, with 10 positions matching TRBD1. The CDR3 loop spans 16 amino acids. V lost 0 bases, J lost 1 base, and 3 bases stayed unmatched. Germline loops: CDR1 WNHNN, CDR2 SYGVQD (reference sequence). Written as DNA, the CDR3 is TGCGCCAGCAGTGAGTCCGGGACAGGGGCTTCCTACGAGCAGTACTTC. Encoded protein: CASSESGTGASYEQYF.

This chain uses TRBV9 with TRBJ1-5; D is possibly TRBD1 (5 bases). The CDR3 has 15 residues. Germline V gives CDR1 SGDLS, CDR2 YYNGEE. V was shortened by 3 bases and J by 6 bases, with 16 bases between the two germline ends. CDR3: CASSAPGLSGQPQHF. CDR3 sequence (DNA): TGTGCCAGCAGCGCACCGGGACTCAGCGGTCAGCCCCAGCATTTT.

This clone was found a few times. The rearrangement links TRBV29-1 to TRBJ1-3, with a possible D match to TRBD1 (5 bases). The CDR3 runs 16 residues. V was cut by 0 bases and J by 4 bases, with 16 bases left in between. CDR1 is SQVTM, CDR2 ANQGSEA, per germline. CDR3 DNA sequence: TGCAGCGTTGAAGACCGATGGTCAGGGATCGGAAACACCATATATTTT. Translating gives CSVEDRWSGIGNTIYF.

The chain has TRBV6-5 and TRBJ1-2, with 7 bases matching TRBD1. J was trimmed by 4 bases and V by 6 bases; bases with no gene match: 11. CDR1 and CDR2 from the germline V gene are MNHEY and SVGAGI. The CDR3 consists of 15 residues. CDR3: CASRSEGGQVYGYTF. The CDR3 DNA follows: TGTGCCAGCAGAAGTGAAGGAGGACAGGTCTATGGCTACACCTTC.

The V gene is TRBV6-5, the J gene TRBJ1-2, with 10 bases matching TRBD1. The CDR3 covers 15 residues. V dropped 5 bases and J dropped 8; count of bases not matched to a gene: 11. Germline V gives CDR1 MNHEY, CDR2 SVGAGI. Here the CDR3 reads CASSPGTGVDKGYTF. The CDR3 nucleotides are TGTGCCAGCAGTCCCGGGACAGGGGTGGATAAGGGCTACACCTTC.

This clone was found once. The J gene is TRBJ1-1, the V gene TRBV19, with D hard to call. The germline gives CDR1 LNHDA, CDR2 SQIVND (reference sequence). The CDR3 extends over 15 amino acids. Trimming cost V 0 bases and J 8 bases, with 16 bases left between them. The CDR3 sequence: CASSIDLGVRREAFF. In nucleotides, the CDR3 is TGTGCCAGTAGTATAGATCTCGGGGTCCGGCGGGAAGCTTTCTTT.

The chain couples TRBV11-3 to TRBJ1-1; D gene ambiguous. CDR3 length: 14 amino acids. The V and J ends lost 2 bases and 1 base respectively, with 8 bases between them. The germline V gene encodes CDR1 SGHNT and CDR2 YENEEA. CDR3 protein: CASSLRAGNTEAFF. The CDR3 region has the DNA TGTGCCAGCAGCTTACGGGCGGGGAACACTGAAGCTTTCTTT.

This rearrangement joins TRBV4-1 to TRBJ2-7; a weak D match, TRBD2 (5 bases). Trimming left V 3 bases short and J 3 bases short, with 15 bases between. The CDR3 loop spans 15 amino acids. The germline V gene encodes CDR1 MGHRA and CDR2 YSYEKL. The CDR3 sequence: CASSQEGSADYEQYF. The CDR3 coding sequence is TGCGCCAGCAGCCAGGAAGGTAGCGCGGACTACGAGCAGTACTTC.

This chain uses TRBV28 with TRBJ2-5, with 13 bases that match TRBD2. The CDR3 is made up of 16 amino acids. V was clipped by 6 bases and J by 5 bases; unmatched bases: 9. CDR1 MDHEN and CDR2 SYDVKM come from the germline V gene. Here the CDR3 reads CASSPLTSGRSETQYF. The CDR3 DNA follows: TGTGCCAGCAGCCCGTTGACTAGCGGGAGGTCGGAGACCCAGTACTTC.

V and J are TRBV9 and TRBJ1-2, with a possible D match to TRBD1 (6 bases). From germline, CDR1 is SGDLS and CDR2 YYNGEE. This CDR3 has 14 residues. The V gene lost 4 bases and the J gene lost 4 bases, with 14 bases spanning the gap. The CDR3 here is CASSLRTEGYGYTF. CDR3 bases: TGTGCCAGCAGCCTCCGGACAGAAGGCTATGGCTACACCTTC.